The clone carrying this TCR beta chain has a count of ten or more. Its antigen is undetermined. Trimming pared 2 bases from V and 2 bases from J, leaving 12 bases between. CDR1 is SGHAT and CDR2 is FQNNGV in the germline V gene. The CDR3 is 15 amino acids. If no ophthalmopathy progression occurred within 18 months, Graves' hyperthyroidism was stable. Lactation, pregnancy, other autoimmune disease or uncontrolled infection excluded patients. Regions amplified from RNA transcripts were the TCR beta CDR3 regions. TCR CDR3 regions were first amplified by RT-PCR with HTBI primers. TCRdb re-called the multiplex PCR reads with MiXCR, one entry per CDR3 protein. The repertoire holds about 400,000 distinct CDR3 sequences, with roughly 13% as singletons. The data derive from a study of T cells in Graves' hyperthyroidism and ophthalmopathy. Findings and limits, study-wide: Most expanded thyroid clonotypes above 0.001 also appeared in blood.

The origin of this receptor is a woman aged 18-29 years with Graves' hyperthyroidism. The rearrangement uses TRBV11-2 and TRBJ1-2; D is possibly TRBD1 (6 bases). Sequenced material: blood. CDR3 coding DNA: TGTGCCAGCAGCTTAATCAGGGGCGCGAACTATGGCTACACCTTC. This codes for CASSLIRGANYGYTF.